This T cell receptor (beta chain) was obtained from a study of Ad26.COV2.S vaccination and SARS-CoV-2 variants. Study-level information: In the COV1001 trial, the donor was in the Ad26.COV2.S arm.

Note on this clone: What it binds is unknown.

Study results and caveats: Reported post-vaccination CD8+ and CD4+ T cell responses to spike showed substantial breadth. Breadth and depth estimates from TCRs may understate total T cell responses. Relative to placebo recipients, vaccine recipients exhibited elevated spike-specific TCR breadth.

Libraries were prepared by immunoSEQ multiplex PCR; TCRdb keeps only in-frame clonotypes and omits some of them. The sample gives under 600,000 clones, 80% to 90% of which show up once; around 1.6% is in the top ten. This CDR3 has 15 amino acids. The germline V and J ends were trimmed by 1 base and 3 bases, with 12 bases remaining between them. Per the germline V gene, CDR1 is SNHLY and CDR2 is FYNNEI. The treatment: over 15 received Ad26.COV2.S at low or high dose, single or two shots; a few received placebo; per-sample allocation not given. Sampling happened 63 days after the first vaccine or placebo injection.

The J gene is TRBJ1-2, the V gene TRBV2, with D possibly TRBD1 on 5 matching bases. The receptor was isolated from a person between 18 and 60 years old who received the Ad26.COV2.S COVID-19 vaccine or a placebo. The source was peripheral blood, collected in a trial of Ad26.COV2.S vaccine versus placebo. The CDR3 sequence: CASSEEGRRYYGYTF. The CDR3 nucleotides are TGTGCCAGCAGTGAAGAGGGACGGAGGTACTATGGCTACACCTTC.